The 25 T cell receptor beta chains listed next were all sequenced from one sample in a study of T cell repertoires in cytomegalovirus infection. No antigen has been identified for these receptors. TCRdb reprocessed the reads with MiXCR, giving one entry per CDR3 protein. The sample includes approximately 910,000 distinct CDR3 sequences, roughly 31% of them seen just once. This specimen consisted of cultured CD8+ T cells from PBMCs, obtained from culture after CMV antigen stimulation. The receptor set was obtained from a human donor in good health (CMV status not recorded). Some clones in this sample may be carry-over from other donors' samples.

V and J are TRBV19 and TRBJ2-1; 12 nucleotides line up with TRBD2. Germline CDR1 LNHDA, CDR2 SQIVND (reference sequence). The junction had 7 bases not matched to a gene; V was cut back by 6 bases and J by 7 bases. The CDR3 extends over 15 amino acids. CDR3 in DNA: TGTGCCAGTAGGCTAGCGGGGGGGCCGCGGAATGAGCAGTTCTTC. It encodes CASRLAGGPRNEQFF.

In this sample, this clonotype turned up a few times. The chain combines TRBV14 with TRBJ1-3; no clear D gene. Germline-derived CDR1 and CDR2 are SGHDN and FVKESK. The germline V and J ends were trimmed by 4 bases and 2 bases, with 9 bases remaining between them. The CDR3 totals 14 residues. CDR3 in DNA: TGTGCCAGCAGCCGCGGCAGACCTGGAAACACCATATATTTT. This translates into CASSRGRPGNTIYF.

The V call is TRBV3-1, the J call TRBJ1-2; 7 positions match TRBD1. From germline, CDR1 is LGHDT and CDR2 YNNKEL (reference sequence). CDR3 length: 15 residues. The J segment lost 3 bases and the V segment lost 2 bases, leaving 6 bases of the junction unmatched. CDR3 DNA sequence: TGTGCCAGCAGCCAACGACCCGGGACAGACTATGGCTACACCTTC. Its translation is CASSQRPGTDYGYTF.

V gene TRBV6-5 combines with J gene TRBJ1-5, with D perhaps matching TRBD1 (5 bases). CDR3 size: 14 residues. V gave up 2 bases and J gave up 6 bases, with 11 bases separating them. Germline assignment: CDR1 MNHEY and CDR2 SVGAGI. CDR3 DNA: TGTGCCAGCAGTTACAATTCAGGGTCTCAGCCCCAGCATTTT. This sequence encodes CASSYNSGSQPQHF.

This clonotype was detected only a few times. V is TRBV11-2 and J is TRBJ2-5; 8 bases align to TRBD2. V dropped 0 bases and J dropped 5; count of bases not matched to a gene: 5. Per the germline V gene, CDR1 is SGHAT and CDR2 is FQNNGV. This CDR3 contains 15 residues. CDR3 bases: TGTGCCAGCAGCTTAGAGTGGACTAGCCTTGAGACCCAGTACTTC. Amino acids: CASSLEWTSLETQYF.

V and J are TRBV4-1 and TRBJ1-1; D unclear. CDR1 and CDR2 from the germline V gene are MGHRA and YSYEKL. V gave up 0 bases and J gave up 6 bases, with 8 bases separating them. The CDR3 totals 13 residues. The CDR3 loop reads CASSQEGIAEAFF. CDR3 sequence (DNA): TGCGCCAGCAGCCAAGAAGGGATCGCTGAAGCTTTCTTT.

The CDR3 protein is CSAKVGTVNQPQHF. CDR3 DNA sequence: TGCAGTGCCAAGGTCGGGACAGTCAATCAGCCCCAGCATTTT. The genes are TRBV20-1 and TRBJ1-5, with 7 bases lining up with TRBD1. J lost 3 bases, V lost 6 bases, and 8 bases had no gene match. The CDR3 consists of 14 residues. Per the germline V gene, CDR1 is DFQATT and CDR2 is SNEGSKA (reference sequence).

This clonotype has just one count. An end of the junction does not agree with germline; a read error may underlie this. The J gene is TRBJ2-2, the V gene TRBV25-1; no definite D call. The germline CDR1 and CDR2 sequences are MGHDK and SYGVNS. The CDR3 consists of 13 residues. The CDR3 DNA sequence: TGTGCCAGCAGCTCATATGACACAGGGGAGCTGTTTTTT. It translates to CASSSYDTGELFF.

In its sample, this clonotype was seen a few times. V is TRBV6-5 and J is TRBJ1-4, with unresolved D. The CDR3 extends over 15 amino acids. Looked up from germline, CDR1 is MNHEY and CDR2 is SVGAGI. With 0 bases removed from V and 7 bases from J, the gap between germline ends came to 12 bases. Written as DNA, the CDR3 is TGTGCCAGCAGTTACTCTGCGGGGATGGGTGAAAAACTGTTTTTT. Encoded protein: CASSYSAGMGEKLFF.

The V and J genes are TRBV28 and TRBJ1-2, with D perhaps matching TRBD1 (5 bases). Trimming shortened V by 0 bases and J by 10 bases, and 15 bases separated the two germline ends. Germline V gives CDR1 MDHEN, CDR2 SYDVKM. The CDR3 loop spans 14 amino acids. CDR3 nucleotide sequence: TGTGCCAGCAGTTTATGGGGGCGCGAGTTGGACTACACCTTC. Residues: CASSLWGRELDYTF.

This sequence joins TRBV6-5 and TRBJ1-6; TRBD1 might be the D (5 bases). Per germline, CDR1 MNHEY and CDR2 SVGAGI. V lost 6 bases and J lost 0, with 27 bases in between. This CDR3 spans 21 amino acids. CDR3 protein: CASSPSVPGDGLGSYNSPLHF. The CDR3 coding sequence is TGTGCCAGCAGCCCTTCGGTACCGGGGGACGGCTTGGGCTCCTATAATTCACCCCTCCACTTT.

This clonotype was picked up a small number of times. The V and J genes are TRBV5-1 and TRBJ2-5; 8 nucleotides line up with TRBD2. J lost 5 bases, V lost 0 bases, and 21 bases had no gene match. The germline V gene encodes CDR1 SGHRS and CDR2 YFSETQ. The CDR3 sequence is 20 residues long. CDR3 sequence reads: CASSLGPGRTSLKGRETQYF. In DNA, the CDR3 is TGCGCCAGCAGCTTGGGGCCAGGAAGGACTAGCCTAAAAGGTCGGGAGACCCAGTACTTC.

Sample share makes this clonotype medium-sized. V usage is TRBV7-9 and J usage is TRBJ2-2; the D is unclear. The length of the CDR3 is 14 residues. CDR1 and CDR2 (germline): SEHNR, FQNEAQ (reference sequence). V was pared by 3 bases and J by 0 bases, with 5 bases between. The CDR3 loop reads CASSFRANTGELFF. DNA for the CDR3: TGTGCCAGCAGCTTTAGAGCGAACACCGGGGAGCTGTTTTTT.

This clonotype has a handful of counts. At one end the junction does not follow the germline gene, possibly because of a read error. This chain joins TRBV4-1 and TRBJ1-5, with D perhaps matching TRBD1 (5 bases). Germline V gives CDR1 MGHRA, CDR2 YSYEKL. The CDR3 length is 16 residues. The CDR3 bases are TGTGCCAGCAGCCAAGAGTTGGGGACGAGCAATCAGCCCCAGCATTTT. Protein sequence: CASSQELGTSNQPQHF.

This chain links TRBV6-5 with TRBJ1-1, with D tentatively TRBD1 (5 bases). Trimming left V 2 bases short and J 3 bases short, with 16 bases between. From germline, CDR1 is MNHEY and CDR2 SVGAGI. The CDR3 length is 16 residues. This chain's CDR3 is CASSYSSRVGDTEAFF. CDR3 DNA sequence: TGTGCCAGCAGTTACAGTTCAAGGGTAGGGGACACTGAAGCTTTCTTT.

Many counts were recorded for this clonotype. The chain carries TRBV7-6 and TRBJ2-5, with 8 bases matching TRBD2. With 5 bases clipped from V and 2 bases from J, the junction kept 7 bases outside the gene matches. Germline loops: CDR1 SGHVS, CDR2 FNYEAQ. The CDR3 extends over 15 amino acids. CDR3 sequence reads: CASSLGSSGQETQYF. DNA for the CDR3: TGTGCCAGCAGCCTAGGGTCTAGCGGGCAAGAGACCCAGTACTTC.

The chain is built from TRBV28 and TRBJ2-3; D perhaps matches TRBD2 (6 bases). The V end lost 4 bases, the J end lost 5 bases, and 25 bases lay between the germline ends. This CDR3 spans 18 amino acids. Germline V gene data show CDR1 as MDHEN and CDR2 as SYDVKM. The CDR3 protein is CASSSPPGSLVGRDTQYF. DNA of the CDR3: TGTGCCAGCAGTTCTCCCCCCGGGAGCCTGGTCGGACGAGATACGCAGTATTTT.

This clonotype appeared a single time. This rearrangement joins TRBV5-4 to TRBJ2-1; D is uncertain. Trimming shortened V by 1 base and J by 6 bases, and 11 bases separated the two germline ends. Germline V gene sequence: CDR1 SGHNT, CDR2 YYREEE (reference sequence). The CDR3 is made up of 14 amino acids. Written as DNA, the CDR3 is TGTGCCAGCAGCTTGACCCCGAAACTCAATGAGCAGTTCTTC. This encodes CASSLTPKLNEQFF.

This clonotype was counted a few times. V is TRBV19 and J is TRBJ2-1; a possible D gene is TRBD2 (5 bases). Per the germline V gene, CDR1 is LNHDA and CDR2 is SQIVND (reference sequence). V dropped 11 bases and J dropped 0 bases, with 17 bases sitting between them. This CDR3 is built from 15 residues. In DNA, the CDR3 is TGTGCCTCATCCCTAACTAGTGTCTCCTACAATGAGCAGTTCTTC. Translated, it gives CASSLTSVSYNEQFF.

Details on this clonotype: A read error is possible here, since a much larger clone lies one base away. The CDR3 DNA sequence: TGTGCCAGCAGCGGTTATGGCGGGGGGGCCTACGAGCAGTACGTC. It translates to CASSGYGGGAYEQYV. The rearrangement joins TRBV7-9 to TRBJ2-7, with TRBD2 identical over 9 bases. The CDR3 runs 15 residues. CDR1 and CDR2 (germline): SEHNR, FQNEAQ (reference sequence). V lost 5 bases and J lost 2; bases outside the gene matches: 7.

This chain links TRBV20-1 with TRBJ2-1, with 8 bases lining up with TRBD2. J lost 5 bases, V lost 5 bases, and 8 bases had no gene match. Germline V gene sequence: CDR1 DFQATT, CDR2 SNEGSKA (reference sequence). The CDR3 extends over 14 amino acids. Written as DNA, the CDR3 is TGCAGTGCTCCTATAGCGGGGCCGCACAATGAGCAGTTCTTC. Protein sequence: CSAPIAGPHNEQFF.

This clonotype turned up a few times. The chain joins TRBV6-2 or TRBV6-3 to TRBJ2-2; D is uncertain. Germline values: CDR1 MNHEY, CDR2 SVGEGT. V was cut by 8 bases and J by 0 bases, with 7 bases left in between. The CDR3 sequence is 13 residues long. Here the CDR3 reads CASGSANTGELFF. CDR3 nucleotides: TGTGCCAGCGGATCAGCGAACACCGGGGAGCTGTTTTTT.

V is TRBV7-6 and J is TRBJ2-3; 11 nucleotides match TRBD2. This CDR3 region has 14 residues. Germline CDR1 reads SGHVS; CDR2 reads FNYEAQ. V lost 3 bases, J lost 6 bases, and 2 bases stayed unmatched. The CDR3 region is CASSLTSGDDTQYF. CDR3 sequence (DNA): TGTGCCAGCAGCTTGACTAGCGGGGATGATACGCAGTATTTT.

Many counts were recorded for this clonotype. The chain employs TRBV14 and TRBJ1-2; possible D gene TRBD1, 5 bases. The CDR3 has 14 amino acids. Germline CDR1 reads SGHDN; CDR2 reads FVKESK. V was clipped by 4 bases and J by 7 bases, with 16 bases between them. CDR3 nucleotides: TGTGCCAGCAGCCCCGGGGGAGGTGCGAGTGGCTACACCTTC. Translation gives CASSPGGGASGYTF.

As for this clonotype: A much larger clone lies a single base off, so this may be a read error. This rearrangement joins TRBV6-1 to TRBJ1-5; D might be TRBD1 (5 bases). The CDR3 extends over 15 amino acids. The germline V gene encodes CDR1 MNHNS and CDR2 SASEGT. For the CDR3, the DNA is TGTGCCAGCACTTCAGGGAGGGCACTCAATGAGCCCCAGCATTTT. The encoded protein is CASTSGRALNEPQHF.